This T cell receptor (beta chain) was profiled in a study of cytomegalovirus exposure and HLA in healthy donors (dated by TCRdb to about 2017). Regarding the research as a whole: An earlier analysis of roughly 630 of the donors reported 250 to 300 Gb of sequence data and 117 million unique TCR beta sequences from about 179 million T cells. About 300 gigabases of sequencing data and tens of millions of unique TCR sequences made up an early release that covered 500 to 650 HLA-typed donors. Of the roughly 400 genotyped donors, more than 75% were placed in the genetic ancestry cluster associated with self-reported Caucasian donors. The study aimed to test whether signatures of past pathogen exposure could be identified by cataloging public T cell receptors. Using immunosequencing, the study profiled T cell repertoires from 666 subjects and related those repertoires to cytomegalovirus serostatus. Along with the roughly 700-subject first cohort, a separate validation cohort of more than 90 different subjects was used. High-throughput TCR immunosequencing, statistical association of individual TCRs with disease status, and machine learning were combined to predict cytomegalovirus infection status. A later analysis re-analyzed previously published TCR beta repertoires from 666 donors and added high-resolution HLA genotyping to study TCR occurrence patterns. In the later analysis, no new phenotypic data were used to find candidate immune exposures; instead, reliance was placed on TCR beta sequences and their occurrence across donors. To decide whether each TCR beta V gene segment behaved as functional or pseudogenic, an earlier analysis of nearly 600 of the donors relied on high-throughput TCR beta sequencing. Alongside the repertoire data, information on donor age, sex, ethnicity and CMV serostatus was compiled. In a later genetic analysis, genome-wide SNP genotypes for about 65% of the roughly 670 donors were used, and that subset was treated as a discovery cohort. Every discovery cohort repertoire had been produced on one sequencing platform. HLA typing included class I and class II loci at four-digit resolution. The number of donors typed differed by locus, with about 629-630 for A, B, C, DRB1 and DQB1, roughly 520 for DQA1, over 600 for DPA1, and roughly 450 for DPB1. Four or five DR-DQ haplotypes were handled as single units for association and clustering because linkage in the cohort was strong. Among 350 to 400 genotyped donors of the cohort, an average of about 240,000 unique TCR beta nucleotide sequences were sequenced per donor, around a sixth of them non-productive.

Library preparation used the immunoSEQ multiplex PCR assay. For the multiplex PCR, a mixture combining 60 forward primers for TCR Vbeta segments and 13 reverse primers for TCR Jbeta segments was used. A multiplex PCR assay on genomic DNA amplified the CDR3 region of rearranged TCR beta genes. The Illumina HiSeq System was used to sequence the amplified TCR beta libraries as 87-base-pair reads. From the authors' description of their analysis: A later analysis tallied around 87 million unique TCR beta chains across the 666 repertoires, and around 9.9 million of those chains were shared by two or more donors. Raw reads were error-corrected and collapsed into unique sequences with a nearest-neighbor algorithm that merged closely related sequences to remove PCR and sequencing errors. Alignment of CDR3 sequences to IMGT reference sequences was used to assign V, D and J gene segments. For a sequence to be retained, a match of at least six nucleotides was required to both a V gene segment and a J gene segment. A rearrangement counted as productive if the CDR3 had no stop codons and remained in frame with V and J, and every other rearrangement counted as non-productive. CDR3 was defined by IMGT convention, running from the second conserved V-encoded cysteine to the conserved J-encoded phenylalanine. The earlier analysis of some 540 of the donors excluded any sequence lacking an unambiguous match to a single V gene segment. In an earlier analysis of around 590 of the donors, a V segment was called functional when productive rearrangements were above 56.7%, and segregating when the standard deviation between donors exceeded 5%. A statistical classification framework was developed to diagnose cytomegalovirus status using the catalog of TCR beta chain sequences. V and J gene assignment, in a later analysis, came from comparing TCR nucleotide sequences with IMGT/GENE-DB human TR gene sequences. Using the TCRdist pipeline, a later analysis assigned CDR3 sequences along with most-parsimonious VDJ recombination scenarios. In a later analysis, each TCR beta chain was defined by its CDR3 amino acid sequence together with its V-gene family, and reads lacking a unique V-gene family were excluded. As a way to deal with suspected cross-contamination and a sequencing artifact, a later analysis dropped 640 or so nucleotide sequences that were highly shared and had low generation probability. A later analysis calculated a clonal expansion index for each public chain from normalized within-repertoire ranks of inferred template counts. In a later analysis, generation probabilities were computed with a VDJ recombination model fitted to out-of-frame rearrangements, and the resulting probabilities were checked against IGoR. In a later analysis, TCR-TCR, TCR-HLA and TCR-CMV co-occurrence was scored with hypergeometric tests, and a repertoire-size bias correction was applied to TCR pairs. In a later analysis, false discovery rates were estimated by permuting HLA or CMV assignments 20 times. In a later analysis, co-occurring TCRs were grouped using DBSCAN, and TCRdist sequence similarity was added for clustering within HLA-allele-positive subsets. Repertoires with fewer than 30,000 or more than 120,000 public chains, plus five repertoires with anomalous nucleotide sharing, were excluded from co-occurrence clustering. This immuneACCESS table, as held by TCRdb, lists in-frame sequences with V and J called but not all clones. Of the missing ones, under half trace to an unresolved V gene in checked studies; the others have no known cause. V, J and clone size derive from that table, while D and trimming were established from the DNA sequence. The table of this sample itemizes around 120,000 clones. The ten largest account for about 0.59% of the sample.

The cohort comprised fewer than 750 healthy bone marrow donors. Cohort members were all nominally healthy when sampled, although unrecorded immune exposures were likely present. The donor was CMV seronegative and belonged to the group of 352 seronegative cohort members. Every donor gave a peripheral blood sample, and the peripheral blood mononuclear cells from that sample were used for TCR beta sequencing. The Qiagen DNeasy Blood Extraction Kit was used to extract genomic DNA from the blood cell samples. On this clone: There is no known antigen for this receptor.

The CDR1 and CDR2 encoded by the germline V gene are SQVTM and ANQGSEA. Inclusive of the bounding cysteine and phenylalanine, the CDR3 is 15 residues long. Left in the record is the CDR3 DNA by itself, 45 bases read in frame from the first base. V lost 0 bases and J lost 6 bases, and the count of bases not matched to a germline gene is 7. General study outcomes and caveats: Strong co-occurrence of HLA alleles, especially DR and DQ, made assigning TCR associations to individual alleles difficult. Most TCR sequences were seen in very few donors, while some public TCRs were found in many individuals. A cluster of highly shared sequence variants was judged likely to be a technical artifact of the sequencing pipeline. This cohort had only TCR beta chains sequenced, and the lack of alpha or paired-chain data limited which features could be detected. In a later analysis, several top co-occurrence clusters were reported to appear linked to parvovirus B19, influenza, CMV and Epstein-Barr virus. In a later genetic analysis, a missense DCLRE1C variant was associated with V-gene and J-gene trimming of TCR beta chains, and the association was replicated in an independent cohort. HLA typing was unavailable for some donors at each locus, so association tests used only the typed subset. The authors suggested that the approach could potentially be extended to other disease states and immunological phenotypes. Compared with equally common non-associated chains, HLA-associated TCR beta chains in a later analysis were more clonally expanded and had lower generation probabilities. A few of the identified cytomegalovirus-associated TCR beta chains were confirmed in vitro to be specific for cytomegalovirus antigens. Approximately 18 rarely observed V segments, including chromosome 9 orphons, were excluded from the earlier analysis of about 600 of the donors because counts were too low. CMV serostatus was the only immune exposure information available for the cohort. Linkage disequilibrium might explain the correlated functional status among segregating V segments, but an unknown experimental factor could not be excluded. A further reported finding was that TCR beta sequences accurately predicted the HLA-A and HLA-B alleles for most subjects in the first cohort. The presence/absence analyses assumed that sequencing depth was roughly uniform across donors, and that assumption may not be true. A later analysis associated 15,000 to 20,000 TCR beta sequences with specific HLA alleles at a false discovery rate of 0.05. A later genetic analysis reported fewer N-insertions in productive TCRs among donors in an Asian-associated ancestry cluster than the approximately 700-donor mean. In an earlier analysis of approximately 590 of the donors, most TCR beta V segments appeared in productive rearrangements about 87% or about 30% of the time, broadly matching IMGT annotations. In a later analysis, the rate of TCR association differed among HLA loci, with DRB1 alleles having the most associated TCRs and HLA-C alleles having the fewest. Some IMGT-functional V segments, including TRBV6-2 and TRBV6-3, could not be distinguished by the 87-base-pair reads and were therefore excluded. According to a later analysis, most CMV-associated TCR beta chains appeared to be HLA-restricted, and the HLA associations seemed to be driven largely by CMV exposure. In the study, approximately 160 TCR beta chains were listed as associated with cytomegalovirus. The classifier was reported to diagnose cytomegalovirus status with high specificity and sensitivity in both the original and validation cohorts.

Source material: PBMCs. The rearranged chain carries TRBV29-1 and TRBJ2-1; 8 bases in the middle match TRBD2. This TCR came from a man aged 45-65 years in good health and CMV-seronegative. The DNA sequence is TGCAGCGTTGAAGATAGAGCGGGAGTGGTCAATGAGCAGTTCTTC. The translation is CSVEDRAGVVNEQFF.